The 12 T cell receptor beta chains reported below all come from one sample, sequenced in a study of blood T cell repertoires in COVID-19. Measured with immunoSEQ multiplex PCR; TCRdb has only the in-frame clones, and not every one. Among 95,000 to 150,000 clones, 70% to 90% were seen once, and the ten largest hold more than 0.9%. The sequenced sample consisted of peripheral blood. All receptors come from a woman aged 80 or over with acute or convalescent COVID-19.

The chain is built from TRBV9 and TRBJ2-3; maybe TRBD1 (6 bases). The germline V gene has CDR1 SGDLS and CDR2 YYNGEE. Trimming took 0 bases from V and 6 from J, leaving 14 bases between them. CDR3 length equals 15 residues. CDR3 coding DNA: TGTGCCAGCAGCGTAGAGGCAGGGGATGCGGATACGCAGTATTTT. This translates into CASSVEAGDADTQYF. Full variable domain (outside the CDR3, taken from reference TRBV9 and TRBJ2-3): DSGVTQTPKHLITATGQRVTLRCSPRSGDLSVYWYQQSLDQGLQFLIQYYNGEERAKGNILERFSAQQFPDLHSELNLSSLELGDSALYFCASSVEAGDADTQYFGPGTRLTVL.

This clone was recorded a few times. The chain is built from TRBV12-5 and TRBJ1-6; D gene ambiguous. Trimming stripped 9 bases from V and 10 bases from J, with 16 bases between. Germline CDR1 LGHNT, CDR2 FRNRAP. There are 13 residues in the CDR3. CDR3 amino acids: CASGPGVGSPLHF. The CDR3 DNA reads as TGTGCTAGCGGTCCCGGGGTTGGGTCACCCCTCCACTTT.

The chain combines TRBV11-3 with TRBJ2-1, with unresolved D. The CDR3 is 13 residues long. The ends were cut back, 3 bases at V and 10 bases at J, with 13 bases in the middle. Germline V CDR1 and CDR2: SGHNT, YENEEA. The CDR3 nucleotides read TGTGCCAGCAGCTTTTTAGGCCTCAGGGAGCAGTTCTTC. Amino acid sequence: CASSFLGLREQFF.

The rearrangement links TRBV18 to TRBJ2-5; D gene uncertain. With 0 bases removed from V and 2 bases from J, the gap between germline ends came to 10 bases. The CDR3 totals 15 residues. Germline assignment: CDR1 KGHSH and CDR2 LQKENI. CDR3 region: CASSPPSRGQETQYF. DNA for the CDR3: TGTGCCAGCTCACCACCGTCTAGAGGACAAGAGACCCAGTACTTC.

The V and J genes are TRBV6-5 and TRBJ1-2, with a weak D call TRBD1 (5 bases). V was pared by 4 bases and J by 4 bases, with 10 bases between. The germline CDR1 and CDR2 sequences are MNHEY and SVGAGI. This CDR3 comprises 13 residues. Here the CDR3 reads CASSLLGVYGYTF. Written as DNA, the CDR3 is TGTGCCAGCAGTTTGTTAGGGGTCTATGGCTACACCTTC.

The V gene is TRBV4-1, the J gene TRBJ2-2; 7 nucleotides align to TRBD1. This CDR3 is 15 amino acids long. The junction had 6 bases not matched to a gene; V was cut back by 1 base and J by 7 bases. Germline CDR1 MGHRA, CDR2 YSYEKL. CDR3 loop: CASSQAPTGRGELFF. The CDR3, as DNA: TGCGCCAGCAGCCAAGCCCCGACAGGGCGCGGGGAGCTGTTTTTT.

This clone was seen only once. The chain employs TRBV7-2 and TRBJ1-1, with 8 bases that match TRBD1. In germline, CDR1 is SGHTA, CDR2 FQGNSA. CDR3 size: 12 residues. V lost 5 bases to trimming and J lost 8 bases; unmatched junction nucleotides: 4. The CDR3, as DNA: TGTGCCAGCAGCCATAGGACAGGGGAAGCTTTCTTT. As protein: CASSHRTGEAFF.

V and J are TRBV6-2 or TRBV6-3 and TRBJ2-2, with 10 bases that match TRBD2. Looked up from germline, CDR1 is MNHEY and CDR2 is SVGEGT. Germline trimming cut 0 bases from V and 4 bases from J; bases unmatched to any gene: 5. CDR3 length: 17 amino acids. CDR3 nucleotide sequence: TGTGCCAGCAGTTACTCGAATCTAGCGGGGGTCACCGGGGAGCTGTTTTTT. This gives the protein CASSYSNLAGVTGELFF.

The chain combines TRBV4-2 with TRBJ1-4; D is unresolved. Germline loops: CDR1 LGHNA, CDR2 YNFKEQ. V dropped 0 bases and J dropped 4 bases, with 12 bases sitting between them. The CDR3 is 16 residues long. The CDR3 protein is CASSQDNPASNEKLFF. The CDR3 DNA sequence: TGTGCCAGCAGCCAAGACAACCCTGCTAGTAATGAAAAACTGTTTTTT.

The chain links TRBV19 to TRBJ1-1; D gene unclear. Germline V CDR1 and CDR2: LNHDA, SQIVND (reference sequence). The germline V and J ends were trimmed by 7 bases and 1 base, with 10 bases remaining between them. The CDR3 has 13 amino acids. In DNA, the CDR3 is TGTGCCAGTACTCTCTCAGGGAACACTGAAGCTTTCTTT. This encodes CASTLSGNTEAFF.

The gene calls are TRBV27 and TRBJ1-2; D uncertain. The CDR3 runs to 14 residues. V lost 6 bases and J lost 3, with 14 bases in between. Germline V lookup: CDR1 MNHEY, CDR2 SMNVEV (reference sequence). Here the CDR3 reads CASRAGGVDYGYTF. In DNA, the CDR3 is TGTGCCAGCAGAGCCGGCGGGGTGGACTATGGCTACACCTTC.

As DNA, the CDR3 is TGTGCCAGCAGCCGCACCGGGACTAGCGGGGGAGAGACCCAGTACTTC. Protein sequence: CASSRTGTSGGETQYF. The rearrangement links TRBV7-8 to TRBJ2-5; TRBD2 agrees at 14 bases. V shed 5 bases, J shed 4 bases, and the junction held 6 bases outside the gene matches. The CDR3 has 16 residues. The germline V gene encodes CDR1 SGHVS and CDR2 FQNEAQ.